This T cell receptor (beta chain) emerged from a study of cytomegalovirus exposure and HLA in healthy donors. CDR1 GTSNPN and CDR2 SVGIG come from the germline V gene (reference sequence). This CDR3 is 13 amino acids long. The V and J ends lost 2 bases and 2 bases respectively, with 7 bases between them. Whole-study results and caveats: The TCR clusters that emerged in the first cohort tended, a later analysis found, to co-occur in the 120 validation repertoires.

For this clone: Its target is not known.

Assay used: immunoSEQ multiplex PCR; TCRdb lists only in-frame clones, some missing. Of about 150,000 clones listed, 89% are singletons. The sequenced sample was PBMCs. This sequence originates from a woman under 30 in good health and CMV-seropositive. The chain carries TRBV30 and TRBJ1-5; D gene unclear. CDR3: CAWSPSGNQPQHF. The CDR3 DNA follows: TGTGCCTGGAGTCCCTCGGGCAATCAGCCCCAGCATTTT.